This T cell receptor (beta chain) came from a study of T cells in Graves' hyperthyroidism and ophthalmopathy. Template material for amplifying TCR beta CDR3 regions consisted of RNA transcripts. First-round RT-PCR of the TCR CDR3 relied on the HTBI primer set. From the multiplex PCR reads, TCRdb called clonotypes with MiXCR, one entry per CDR3 protein. The repertoire holds around 250,000 distinct CDR3 sequences, with less than 20% as singletons. This clonotype was seen once. The CDR3 is 13 residues long. V was clipped by 6 bases and J by 6 bases; unmatched bases: 4. Germline V gene lookup returns CDR1 MDHEN and CDR2 SYDVKM.

The TCR originated in a woman between 18 and 29 years old with Graves' ophthalmopathy. The chain joins TRBV28 to TRBJ1-2; 10 nucleotides match TRBD1. Sample: blood. CDR3 DNA sequence: TGTGCCAGCAGACCGGGACAGGGGCATGGCTACACCTTC. This codes for CASRPGQGHGYTF.